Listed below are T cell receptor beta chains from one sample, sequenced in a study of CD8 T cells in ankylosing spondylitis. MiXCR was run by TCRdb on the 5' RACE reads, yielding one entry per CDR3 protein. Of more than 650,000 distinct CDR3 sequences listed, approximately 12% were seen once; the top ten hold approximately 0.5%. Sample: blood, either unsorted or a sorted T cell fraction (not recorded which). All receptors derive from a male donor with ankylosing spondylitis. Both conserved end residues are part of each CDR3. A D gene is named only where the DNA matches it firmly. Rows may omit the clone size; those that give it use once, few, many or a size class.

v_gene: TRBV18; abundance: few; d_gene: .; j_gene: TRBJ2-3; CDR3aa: CASSPPRGSYTDTQYF; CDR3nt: TGTGCCAGCTCACCACCGAGAGGTTCATACACAGATACGCAGTATTTT
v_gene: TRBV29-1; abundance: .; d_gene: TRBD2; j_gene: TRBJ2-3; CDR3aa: CSVASGSWDTQYF; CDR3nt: TGCAGCGTTGCTAGCGGGAGTTGGGATACGCAGTATTTT
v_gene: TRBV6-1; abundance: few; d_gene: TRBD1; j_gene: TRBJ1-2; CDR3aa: CASSRTGPWDYGYTF; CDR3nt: TGTGCCAGCAGCAGGACAGGTCCCTGGGACTATGGCTACACCTTC
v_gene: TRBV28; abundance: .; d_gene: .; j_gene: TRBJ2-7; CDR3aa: CASRPTGTVGEQYF; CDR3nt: TGTGCCAGCAGACCAACCGGGACTGTAGGCGAGCAGTACTTC
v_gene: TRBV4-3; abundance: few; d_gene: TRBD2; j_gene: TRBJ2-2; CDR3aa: CASSQEGLAGGPGELFF; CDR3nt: TGCGCCAGCAGCCAAGAAGGGCTAGCGGGAGGGCCCGGGGAGCTGTTTTTT
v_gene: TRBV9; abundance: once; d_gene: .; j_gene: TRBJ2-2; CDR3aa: CASSPQGIGLFF; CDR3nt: TGTGCCAGCAGCCCGCAGGGTATAGGGCTGTTTTTT
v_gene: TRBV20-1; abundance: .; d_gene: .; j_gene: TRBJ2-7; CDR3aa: CSASPGFFYYEQYF; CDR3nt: TGCAGTGCTTCGCCGGGTTTTTTTTATTACGAGCAGTACTTC
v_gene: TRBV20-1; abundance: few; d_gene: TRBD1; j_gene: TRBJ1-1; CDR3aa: CSASTGGDTEAFF; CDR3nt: TGCAGTGCCTCGACAGGGGGCGACACTGAAGCTTTCTTT
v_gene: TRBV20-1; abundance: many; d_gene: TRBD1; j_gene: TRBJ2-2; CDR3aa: CSATGQATRTGELFF; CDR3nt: TGCAGTGCTACTGGACAGGCCACTCGCACCGGGGAGCTGTTTTTT
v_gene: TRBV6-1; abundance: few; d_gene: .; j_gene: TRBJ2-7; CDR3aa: CASSESRRVYYEQYF; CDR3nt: TGTGCCAGCAGTGAGTCCAGGAGGGTTTACTACGAGCAGTACTTC
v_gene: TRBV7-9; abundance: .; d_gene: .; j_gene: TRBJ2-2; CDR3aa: CASKNGATTGELFF; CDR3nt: TGTGCCAGCAAGAACGGCGCGACGACCGGGGAGCTGTTTTTT
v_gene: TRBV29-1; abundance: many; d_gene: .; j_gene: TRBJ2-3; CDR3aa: CSVGGFDTDTQYF; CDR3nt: TGCAGCGTTGGGGGTTTTGACACAGATACGCAGTATTTT
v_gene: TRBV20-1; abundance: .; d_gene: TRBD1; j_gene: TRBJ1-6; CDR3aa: CSARVSQGSNSPLHF; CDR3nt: TGCAGTGCTAGAGTGTCACAGGGGTCCAATTCACCCCTCCACTTT
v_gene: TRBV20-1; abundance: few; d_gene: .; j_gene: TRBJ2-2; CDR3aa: CSASKGSGELFF; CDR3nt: TGCAGTGCTAGCAAGGGATCCGGGGAGCTGTTTTTT
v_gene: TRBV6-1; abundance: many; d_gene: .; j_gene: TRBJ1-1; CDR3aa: CASSVARGNTEAFF; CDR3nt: TGTGCCAGCAGTGTTGCCAGGGGGAACACTGAAGCTTTCTTT
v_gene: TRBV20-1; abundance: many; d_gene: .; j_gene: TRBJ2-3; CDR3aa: CSAATTRTQYF; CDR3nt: TGCAGTGCCGCGACCACCCGTACGCAGTATTTT
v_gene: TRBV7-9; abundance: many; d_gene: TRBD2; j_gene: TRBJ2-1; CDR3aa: CASRQGTSGNEQFF; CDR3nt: TGTGCCAGCAGGCAAGGGACTAGCGGCAATGAGCAGTTCTTC
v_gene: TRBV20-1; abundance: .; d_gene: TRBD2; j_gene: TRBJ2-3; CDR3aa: CSASRPGGVTDTQYF; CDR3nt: TGCAGTGCTAGTCGGCCGGGAGGGGTCACAGATACGCAGTATTTT
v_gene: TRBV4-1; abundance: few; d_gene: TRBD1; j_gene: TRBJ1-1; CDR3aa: CASSQDREADAFF; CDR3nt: TGCGCCAGCAGCCAGGACAGGGAGGCTGACGCTTTCTTT
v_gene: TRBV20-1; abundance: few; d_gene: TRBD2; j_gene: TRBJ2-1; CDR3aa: CSARVPWDYYNEQFF; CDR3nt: TGCAGTGCTAGAGTGCCTTGGGACTACTACAATGAGCAGTTCTTC
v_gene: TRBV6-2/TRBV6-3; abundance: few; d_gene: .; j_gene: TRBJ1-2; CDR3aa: CASSYISYGYTF; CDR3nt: TGTGCCAGCAGTTACATTTCCTATGGCTACACCTTC
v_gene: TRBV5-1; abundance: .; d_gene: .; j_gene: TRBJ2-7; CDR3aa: CASSADAEQYF; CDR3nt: TGCGCCAGCAGCGCTGACGCGGAGCAGTACTTC
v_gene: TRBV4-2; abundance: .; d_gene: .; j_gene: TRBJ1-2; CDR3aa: CAISPGLLYGYTF; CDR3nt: TGTGCCATCAGCCCCGGGCTCCTCTACGGCTACACCTTC
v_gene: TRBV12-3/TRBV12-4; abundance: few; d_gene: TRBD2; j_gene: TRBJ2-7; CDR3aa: CASSLFGTTDEQYF; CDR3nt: TGTGCCAGCAGTTTATTCGGGACTACTGACGAGCAGTACTTC
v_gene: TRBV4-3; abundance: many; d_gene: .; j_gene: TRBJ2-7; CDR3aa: CASSQGTGYEQYF; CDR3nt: TGCGCCAGCAGCCAAGGAACGGGATACGAGCAGTACTTC
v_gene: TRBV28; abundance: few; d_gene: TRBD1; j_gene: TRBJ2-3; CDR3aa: CASSHRGLADTQYF; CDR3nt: TGTGCCAGCAGTCATAGGGGGCTGGCAGATACGCAGTATTTT
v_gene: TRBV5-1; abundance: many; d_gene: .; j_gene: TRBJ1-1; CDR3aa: CASSMDNWSTEAFF; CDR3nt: TGCGCCAGCAGCATGGACAACTGGAGCACTGAAGCTTTCTTT
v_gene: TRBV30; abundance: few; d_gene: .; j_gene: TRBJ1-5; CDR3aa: CAWSGGDLNQPQHF; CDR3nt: TGTGCCTGGAGTGGCGGGGACCTCAATCAGCCCCAGCATTTT
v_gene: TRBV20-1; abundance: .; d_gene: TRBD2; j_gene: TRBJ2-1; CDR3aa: CSARALAGTYNEQFF; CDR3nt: TGCAGTGCTAGAGCACTAGCGGGGACTTACAATGAGCAGTTCTTC
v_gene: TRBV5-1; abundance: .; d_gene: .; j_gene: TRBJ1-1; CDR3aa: CASRSQGWEAFF; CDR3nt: TGCGCCAGCAGGTCACAGGGTTGGGAAGCTTTCTTT
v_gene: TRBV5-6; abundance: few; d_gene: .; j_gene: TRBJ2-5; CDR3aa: CASSFLGVSQETQYF; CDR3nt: TGTGCCAGCAGCTTCTTGGGAGTATCCCAAGAGACCCAGTACTTC
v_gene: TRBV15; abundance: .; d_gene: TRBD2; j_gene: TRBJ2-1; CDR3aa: CATGTSGSNEQFF; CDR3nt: TGTGCCACAGGGACTAGCGGGTCGAATGAGCAGTTCTTC
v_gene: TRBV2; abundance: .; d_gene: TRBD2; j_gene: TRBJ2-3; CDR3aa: CASSEIFLAGGPSQYF; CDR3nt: TGTGCCAGCAGTGAAATTTTTCTAGCGGGAGGGCCCTCCCAGTATTTT
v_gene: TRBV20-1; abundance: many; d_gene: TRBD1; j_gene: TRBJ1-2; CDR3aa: CSARDRGDGYTF; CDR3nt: TGCAGTGCCAGGGACAGGGGGGATGGCTACACCTTC
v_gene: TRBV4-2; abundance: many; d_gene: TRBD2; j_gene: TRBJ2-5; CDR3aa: CASSAGTGTSGRTGETQYF; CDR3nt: TGTGCCAGCAGCGCGGGGACAGGGACTAGCGGGAGAACTGGGGAGACCCAGTACTTC
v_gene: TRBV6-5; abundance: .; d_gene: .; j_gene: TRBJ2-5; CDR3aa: CASSYLGRVHETQYF; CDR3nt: TGTGCCAGCAGTTACTTAGGTAGAGTCCACGAGACCCAGTACTTC
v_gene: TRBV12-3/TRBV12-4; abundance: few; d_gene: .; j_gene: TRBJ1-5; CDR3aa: CASSSDFGNGNQPQHF; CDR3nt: .
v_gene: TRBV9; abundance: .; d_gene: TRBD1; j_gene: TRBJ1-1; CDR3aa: CASSGDSREAFF; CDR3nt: TGTGCCAGCAGCGGGGACAGTAGGGAAGCTTTCTTT
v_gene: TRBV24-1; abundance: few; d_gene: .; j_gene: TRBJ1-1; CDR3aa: CASAGRENTEAFF; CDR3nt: TGTGCCTCCGCTGGCCGGGAGAACACTGAAGCTTTCTTT
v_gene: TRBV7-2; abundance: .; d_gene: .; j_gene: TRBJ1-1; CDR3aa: CASSGEVYTEAFF; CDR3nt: TGTGCCAGCAGCGGCGAGGTGTACACTGAAGCTTTCTTT